These T cell receptor beta chains were read from a single sample in a study of blood T cell repertoires in COVID-19. Clones were read by immunoSEQ multiplex PCR, and TCRdb kept only the in-frame ones, dropping some. The table lists approximately 300,000 clones, around 92% of them singletons. Material: peripheral blood. Receptors originate from a man younger than 35 who had recovered from COVID-19. The CDR3 runs from the conserved cysteine through the conserved F or W. D genes are given only for firm matches. A clone size is listed for some rows: how often the clone was seen (once, few, many), or a class if it is expanded.

CDR3aa | CDR3nt | d_gene | abundance | j_gene | v_gene
CASSTGVSGYTF | TGTGCCAGCAGCACAGGGGTGTCGGGCTACACCTTC | TRBD1 | NA | TRBJ1-2 | TRBV11-2
CASSPLAGATTDTQYF | TGTGCCAGCTCACCTTTAGCGGGAGCAACCACAGATACGCAGTATTTT | TRBD2 | NA | TRBJ2-3 | TRBV18
CASSFRGTDGYTF | TGTGCCAGCAGCTTCCGGGGGACGGATGGCTACACCTTC | NA | NA | TRBJ1-2 | TRBV5-4
CASSRDRAPNSYEQYF | TGTGCCAGCAGCAGAGACAGGGCCCCAAACTCCTACGAGCAGTACTTC | TRBD1 | NA | TRBJ2-7 | TRBV7-6
CASSHKPGQVETQYF | TGTGCCAGCAGCCACAAACCGGGACAGGTAGAGACCCAGTACTTC | TRBD1 | NA | TRBJ2-5 | TRBV11-3
CASSLQVDKRGGYTF | TGTGCCAGTAGTCTACAAGTGGACAAGCGGGGTGGCTACACCTTC | NA | NA | TRBJ1-2 | TRBV19
CASMLAGGQHNEQFF | TGTGCCAGTATGCTAGCGGGAGGGCAACACAATGAGCAGTTCTTC | TRBD2 | NA | TRBJ2-1 | TRBV19
CASSAGGEPSYEQYF | TGTGCCAGCAGCGCGGGGGGGGAGCCCTCCTACGAGCAGTACTTC | TRBD2 | once | TRBJ2-7 | TRBV7-6
CASSQGGSGGYTGELFF | TGCGCCAGCAGCCAAGGGGGTAGCGGGGGGTACACCGGGGAGCTGTTTTTT | TRBD2 | NA | TRBJ2-2 | TRBV4-3
CASSLYPDLGYNEQFF | TGTGCCAGCAGCTTATATCCGGATCTAGGCTACAATGAGCAGTTCTTC | NA | NA | TRBJ2-1 | TRBV7-2